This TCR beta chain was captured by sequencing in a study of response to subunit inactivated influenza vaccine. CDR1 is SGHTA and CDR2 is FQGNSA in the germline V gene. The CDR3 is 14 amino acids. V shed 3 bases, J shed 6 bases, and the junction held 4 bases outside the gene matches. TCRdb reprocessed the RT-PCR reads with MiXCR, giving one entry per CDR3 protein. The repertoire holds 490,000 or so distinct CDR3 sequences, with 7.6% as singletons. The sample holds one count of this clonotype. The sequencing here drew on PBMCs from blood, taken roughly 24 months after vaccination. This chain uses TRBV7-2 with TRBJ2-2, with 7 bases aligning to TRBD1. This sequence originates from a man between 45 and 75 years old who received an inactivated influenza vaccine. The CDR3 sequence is CASSFGQAPGELFF. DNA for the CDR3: TGTGCCAGCAGCTTCGGACAGGCCCCCGGGGAGCTGTTTTTT.